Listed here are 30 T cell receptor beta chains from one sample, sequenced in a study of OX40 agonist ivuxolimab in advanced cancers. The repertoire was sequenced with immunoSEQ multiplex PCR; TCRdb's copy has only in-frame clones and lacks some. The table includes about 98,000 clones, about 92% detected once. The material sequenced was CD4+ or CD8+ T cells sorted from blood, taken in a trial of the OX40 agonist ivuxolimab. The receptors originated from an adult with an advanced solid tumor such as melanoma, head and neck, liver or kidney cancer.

The DNA for the CDR3 is TGTGCCAGCAGTTACCCGGGACAGACCTATCAGCCCCAGCATTTT. Translating gives CASSYPGQTYQPQHF. The chain has TRBV6-6 and TRBJ1-5; TRBD1 matches 7 bases. V dropped 2 bases and J dropped 5; count of bases not matched to a gene: 6. There are 15 residues in the CDR3. Per germline, CDR1 MNHNY and CDR2 SVGAGI (reference sequence).

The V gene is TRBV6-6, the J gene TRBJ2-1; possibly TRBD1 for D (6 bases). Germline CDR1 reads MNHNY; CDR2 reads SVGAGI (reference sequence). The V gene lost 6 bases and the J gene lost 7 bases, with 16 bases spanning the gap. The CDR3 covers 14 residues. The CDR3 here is CASSQPTQGNEQFF. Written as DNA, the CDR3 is TGTGCCAGCAGCCAACCCACTCAGGGGAATGAGCAGTTCTTC.

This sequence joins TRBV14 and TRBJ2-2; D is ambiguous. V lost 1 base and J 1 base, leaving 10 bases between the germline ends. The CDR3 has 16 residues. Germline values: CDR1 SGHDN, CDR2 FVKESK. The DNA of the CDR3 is TGTGCCAGCAGCCAAGTCAGTCGGCGGAACACCGGGGAGCTGTTTTTT. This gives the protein CASSQVSRRNTGELFF.

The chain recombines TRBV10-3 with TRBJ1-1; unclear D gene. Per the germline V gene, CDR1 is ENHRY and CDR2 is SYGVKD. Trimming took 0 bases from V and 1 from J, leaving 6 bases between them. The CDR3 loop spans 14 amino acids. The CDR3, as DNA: TGTGCCATCAGTGAGTCGAGGGAGAACACTGAAGCTTTCTTT. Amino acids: CAISESRENTEAFF.

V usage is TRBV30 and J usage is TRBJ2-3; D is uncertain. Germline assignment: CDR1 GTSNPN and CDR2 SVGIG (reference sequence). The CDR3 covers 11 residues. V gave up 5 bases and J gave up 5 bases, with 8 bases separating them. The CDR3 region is CAWPLGDTQYF. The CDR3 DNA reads TGTGCCTGGCCCTTGGGAGATACGCAGTATTTT.

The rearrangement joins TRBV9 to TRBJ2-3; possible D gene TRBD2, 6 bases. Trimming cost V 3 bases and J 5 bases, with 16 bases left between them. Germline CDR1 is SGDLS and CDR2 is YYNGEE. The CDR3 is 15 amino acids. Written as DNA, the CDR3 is TGTGCCAGCAGCGGCGCGGGACCCCGCGGAGATACGCAGTATTTT. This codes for CASSGAGPRGDTQYF.

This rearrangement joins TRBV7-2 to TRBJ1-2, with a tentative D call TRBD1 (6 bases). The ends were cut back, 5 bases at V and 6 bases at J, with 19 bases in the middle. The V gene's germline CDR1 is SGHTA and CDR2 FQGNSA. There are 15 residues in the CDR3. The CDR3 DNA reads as TGTGCCAGCAGCCCCCGCGAACAGGGTATCGATGGCTACACCTTC. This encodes CASSPREQGIDGYTF.

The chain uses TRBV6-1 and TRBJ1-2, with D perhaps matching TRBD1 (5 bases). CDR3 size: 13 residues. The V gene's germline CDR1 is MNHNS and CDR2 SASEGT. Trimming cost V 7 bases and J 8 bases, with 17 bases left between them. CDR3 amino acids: CASTSPVGEGYTF. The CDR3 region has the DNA TGTGCCAGCACCTCCCCCGTAGGGGAAGGCTACACCTTC.

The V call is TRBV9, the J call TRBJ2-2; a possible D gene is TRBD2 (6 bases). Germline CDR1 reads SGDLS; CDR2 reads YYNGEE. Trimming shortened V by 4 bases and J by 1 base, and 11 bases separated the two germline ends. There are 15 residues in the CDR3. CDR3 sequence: CASSLYGGNTGELFF. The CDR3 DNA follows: TGTGCCAGCAGCTTATACGGGGGGAACACCGGGGAGCTGTTTTTT.

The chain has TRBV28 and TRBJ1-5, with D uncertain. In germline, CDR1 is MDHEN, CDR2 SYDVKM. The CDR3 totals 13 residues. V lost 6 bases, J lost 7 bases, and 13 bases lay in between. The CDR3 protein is CASRTRINQPQHF. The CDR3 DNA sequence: TGTGCCAGCAGAACACGTATAAACCAGCCCCAGCATTTT.

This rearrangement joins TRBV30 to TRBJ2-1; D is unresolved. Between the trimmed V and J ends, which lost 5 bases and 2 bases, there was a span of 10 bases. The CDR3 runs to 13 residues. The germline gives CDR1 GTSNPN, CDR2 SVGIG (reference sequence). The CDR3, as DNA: TGTGCCTGGTCAGCGCGAACCTACAATGAGCAGTTCTTC. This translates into CAWSARTYNEQFF.

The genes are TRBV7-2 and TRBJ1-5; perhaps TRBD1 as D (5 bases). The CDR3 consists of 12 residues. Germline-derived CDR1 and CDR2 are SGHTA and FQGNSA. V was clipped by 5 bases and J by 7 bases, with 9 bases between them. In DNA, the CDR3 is TGTGCCAGCAGCCCCAGGGACCAGCCCCAGCATTTT. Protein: CASSPRDQPQHF.

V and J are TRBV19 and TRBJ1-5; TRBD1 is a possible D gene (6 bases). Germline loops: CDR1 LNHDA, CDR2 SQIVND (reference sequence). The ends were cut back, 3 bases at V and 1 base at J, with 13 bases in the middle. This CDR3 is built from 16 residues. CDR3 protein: CASSMMGAPSNQPQHF. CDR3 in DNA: TGTGCCAGTAGTATGATGGGGGCTCCGAGCAATCAGCCCCAGCATTTT.

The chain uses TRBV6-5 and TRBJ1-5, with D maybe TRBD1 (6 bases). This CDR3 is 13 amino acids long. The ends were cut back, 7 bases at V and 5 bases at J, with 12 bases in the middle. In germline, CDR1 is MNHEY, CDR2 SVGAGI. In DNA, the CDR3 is TGTGCCAGCAAGGGGGGAATGGATCAGCCCCAGCATTTT. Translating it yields CASKGGMDQPQHF.

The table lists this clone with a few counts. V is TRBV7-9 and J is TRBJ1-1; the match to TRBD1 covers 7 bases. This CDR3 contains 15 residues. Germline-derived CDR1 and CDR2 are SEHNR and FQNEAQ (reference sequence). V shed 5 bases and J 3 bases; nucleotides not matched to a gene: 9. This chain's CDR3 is CASSPHRGGDTEAFF. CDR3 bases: TGTGCCAGCAGCCCCCACAGGGGCGGGGACACTGAAGCTTTCTTT. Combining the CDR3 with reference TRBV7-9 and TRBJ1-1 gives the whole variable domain DTGVSQNPRHKITKRGQNVTFRCDPISEHNRLYWYRQTLGQGPEFLTYFQNEAQLEKSRLLSDRFSAERPKGSFSTLEIQRTEQGDSAMYLCASSPHRGGDTEAFFGQGTRLTVV.

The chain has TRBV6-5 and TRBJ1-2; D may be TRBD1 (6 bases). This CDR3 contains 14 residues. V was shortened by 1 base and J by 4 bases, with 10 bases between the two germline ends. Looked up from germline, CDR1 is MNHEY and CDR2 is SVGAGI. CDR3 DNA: TGTGCCAGCAGTTACTTCGGACAGACCTATGGCTACACCTTC. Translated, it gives CASSYFGQTYGYTF.

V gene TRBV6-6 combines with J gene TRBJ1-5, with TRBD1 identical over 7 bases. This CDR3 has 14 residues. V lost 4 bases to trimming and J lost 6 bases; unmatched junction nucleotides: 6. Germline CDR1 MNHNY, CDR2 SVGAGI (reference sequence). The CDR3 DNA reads TGTGCCAGCAGTTCATACAGGGGAGCTCAGCCCCAGCATTTT. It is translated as CASSSYRGAQPQHF.

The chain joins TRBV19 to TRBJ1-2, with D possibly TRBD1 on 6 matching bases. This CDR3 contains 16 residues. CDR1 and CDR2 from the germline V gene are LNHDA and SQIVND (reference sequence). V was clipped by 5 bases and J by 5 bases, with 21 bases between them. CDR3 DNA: TGTGCCAGTAGTCCCCCTCGTAGGGGGGTAATGTATGGCTACACCTTC. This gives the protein CASSPPRRGVMYGYTF. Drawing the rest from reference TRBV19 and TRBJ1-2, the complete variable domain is DGGITQSPKYLFRKEGQNVTLSCEQNLNHDAMYWYRQDPGQGLRLIYYSQIVNDFQKGDIAEGYSVSREKKESFPLTVTSAQKNPTAFYLCASSPPRRGVMYGYTFGSGTRLTVV.

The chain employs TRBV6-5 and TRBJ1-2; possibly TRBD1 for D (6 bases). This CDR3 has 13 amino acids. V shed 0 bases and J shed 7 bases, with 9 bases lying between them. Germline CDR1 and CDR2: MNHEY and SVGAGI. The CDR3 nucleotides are TGTGCCAGCAGTTACTCGGGGGCTGGTGGCTACACCTTC. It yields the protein CASSYSGAGGYTF.

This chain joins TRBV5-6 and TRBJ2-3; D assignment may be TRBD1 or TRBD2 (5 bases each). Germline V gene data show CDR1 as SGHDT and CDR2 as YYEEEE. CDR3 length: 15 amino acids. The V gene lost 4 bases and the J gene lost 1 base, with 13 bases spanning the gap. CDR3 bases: TGTGCCAGCAGCCCATTGGGGGAAGGCACAGATACGCAGTATTTT. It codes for CASSPLGEGTDTQYF.

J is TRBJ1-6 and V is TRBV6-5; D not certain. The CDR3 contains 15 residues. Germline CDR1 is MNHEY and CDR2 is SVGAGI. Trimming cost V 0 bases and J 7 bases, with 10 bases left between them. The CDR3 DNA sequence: TGTGCCAGCAGTTACTCGGGGTTGAGCAATTCACCCCTCCACTTT. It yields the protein CASSYSGLSNSPLHF.

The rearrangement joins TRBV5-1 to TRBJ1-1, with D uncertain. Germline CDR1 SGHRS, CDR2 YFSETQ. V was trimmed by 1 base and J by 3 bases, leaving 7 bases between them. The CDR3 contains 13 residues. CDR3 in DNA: TGCGCCAGCAGCTTGTCTCCGGACACTGAAGCTTTCTTT. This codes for CASSLSPDTEAFF.

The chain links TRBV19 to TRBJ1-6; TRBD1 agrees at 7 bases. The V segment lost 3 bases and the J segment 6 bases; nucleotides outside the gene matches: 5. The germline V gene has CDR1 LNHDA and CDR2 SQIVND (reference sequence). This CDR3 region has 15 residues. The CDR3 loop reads CASSIQGQRNSPLHF. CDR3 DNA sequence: TGTGCCAGTAGTATTCAGGGACAGCGTAATTCACCCCTCCACTTT. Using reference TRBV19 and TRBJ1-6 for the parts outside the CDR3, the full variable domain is DGGITQSPKYLFRKEGQNVTLSCEQNLNHDAMYWYRQDPGQGLRLIYYSQIVNDFQKGDIAEGYSVSREKKESFPLTVTSAQKNPTAFYLCASSIQGQRNSPLHFGNGTRLTVT.

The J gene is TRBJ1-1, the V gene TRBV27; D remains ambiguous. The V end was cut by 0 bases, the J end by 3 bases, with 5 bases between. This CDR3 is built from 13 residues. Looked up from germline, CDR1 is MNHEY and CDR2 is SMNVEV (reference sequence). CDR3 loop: CASSLSRDTEAFF. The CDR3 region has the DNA TGTGCCAGCAGTTTATCTCGGGACACTGAAGCTTTCTTT.

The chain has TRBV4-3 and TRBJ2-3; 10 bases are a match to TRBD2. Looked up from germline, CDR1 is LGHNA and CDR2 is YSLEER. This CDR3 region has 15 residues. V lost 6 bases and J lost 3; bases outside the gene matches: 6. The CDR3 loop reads CASSSQTSGTDTQYF. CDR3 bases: TGCGCCAGCAGTTCCCAGACTAGCGGGACAGATACGCAGTATTTT.

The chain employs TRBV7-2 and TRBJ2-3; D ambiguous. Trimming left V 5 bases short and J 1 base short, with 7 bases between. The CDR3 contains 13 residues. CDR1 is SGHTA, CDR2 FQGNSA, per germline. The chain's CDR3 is CASSVGRTDTQYF. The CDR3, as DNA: TGTGCCAGCAGCGTTGGCCGCACAGATACGCAGTATTTT. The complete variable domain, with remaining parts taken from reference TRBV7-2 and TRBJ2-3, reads GAGVSQSPSNKVTEKGKDVELRCDPISGHTALYWYRQSLGQGLEFLIYFQGNSAPDKSGLPSDRFSAERTGGSVSTLTIQRTQQEDSAVYLCASSVGRTDTQYFGPGTRLTVL.

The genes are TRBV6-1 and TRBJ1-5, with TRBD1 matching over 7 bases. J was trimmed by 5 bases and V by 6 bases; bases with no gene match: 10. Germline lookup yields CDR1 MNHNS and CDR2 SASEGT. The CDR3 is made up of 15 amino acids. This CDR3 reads CASSLSGGGYQPQHF. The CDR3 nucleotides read TGTGCCAGCAGCCTATCAGGGGGGGGTTATCAGCCCCAGCATTTT.

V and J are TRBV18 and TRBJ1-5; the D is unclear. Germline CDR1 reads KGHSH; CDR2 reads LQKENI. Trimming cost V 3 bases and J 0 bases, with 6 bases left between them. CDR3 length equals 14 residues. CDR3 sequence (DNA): TGTGCCAGCTCACCCTCCTATAGCAATCAGCCCCAGCATTTT. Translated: CASSPSYSNQPQHF.

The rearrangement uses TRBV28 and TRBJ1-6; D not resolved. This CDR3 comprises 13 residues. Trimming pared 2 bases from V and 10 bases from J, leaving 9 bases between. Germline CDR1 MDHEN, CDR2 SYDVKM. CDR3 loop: CASSLPTFSPLHF. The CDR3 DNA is TGTGCCAGCAGTTTACCCACATTCTCACCCCTCCACTTT.

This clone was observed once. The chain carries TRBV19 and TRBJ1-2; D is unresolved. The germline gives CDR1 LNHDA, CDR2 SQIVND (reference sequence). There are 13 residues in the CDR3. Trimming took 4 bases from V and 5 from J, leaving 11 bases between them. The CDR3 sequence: CASSKTPLYGYTF. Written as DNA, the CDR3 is TGTGCCAGTAGTAAGACCCCACTGTATGGCTACACCTTC.